These 29 T cell receptor beta chains originate from one sample sequenced in a study of CD8 T cells in seronegative destructive rheumatoid arthritis. The protocol was immunoSEQ multiplex PCR, while the TCRdb copy is restricted to in-frame clones and leaves out a portion. Of fewer than 5,000 clones listed, just over 70% are singletons. Sequencing was performed on CD8+ T cells from blood. Every receptor here comes from a woman aged 45-69 years with seronegative destructive rheumatoid arthritis.

V gene TRBV7-3 combines with J gene TRBJ1-6; D is possibly TRBD1 (6 bases). V lost 1 base to trimming and J lost 10 bases, with 17 bases between them. CDR1 is SGHTA and CDR2 is FQGTGA in the germline V gene. The CDR3 is 16 residues long. CDR3 sequence reads: CASSLKVGTIGSPLHF. The CDR3 bases are TGTGCCAGCAGCTTAAAGGTGGGGACAATCGGGTCACCCCTCCACTTT.

This chain uses TRBV6-1 with TRBJ2-3; 7 bases are shared with TRBD1. V shed 7 bases and J 1 base; nucleotides not matched to a gene: 5. The CDR3 is 14 residues long. Germline CDR1 reads MNHNS; CDR2 reads SASEGT. The CDR3 bases are TGTGCCAGCATTAAGACAGGGCGCACAGATACGCAGTATTTT. This encodes CASIKTGRTDTQYF.

The chain links TRBV7-9 to TRBJ2-3; D unclear. Between the trimmed V and J ends, which lost 1 base and 2 bases, there was a span of 7 bases. The CDR3 is 14 residues long. Germline V gene lookup returns CDR1 SEHNR and CDR2 FQNEAQ (reference sequence). The CDR3 nucleotides read TGTGCCAGCAGCTTAGGGCCTTCCACAGATACGCAGTATTTT. Residues: CASSLGPSTDTQYF.

The chain is built from TRBV14 and TRBJ2-5; the D gene is possibly TRBD2 (6 bases). With 4 bases removed from V and 7 bases from J, the gap between germline ends came to 16 bases. Germline assignment: CDR1 SGHDN and CDR2 FVKESK. This CDR3 comprises 14 residues. Here the CDR3 DNA reads TGTGCCAGCAGCCGGGGACTTATAGTGGGGACCCAGTACTTC. It specifies CASSRGLIVGTQYF.

The chain joins TRBV5-1 to TRBJ2-5; 8 bases agree with TRBD2. This CDR3 is 17 amino acids long. In germline, CDR1 is SGHRS, CDR2 YFSETQ. V shed 4 bases, J shed 5 bases, and the junction held 16 bases outside the gene matches. This CDR3 is CASSLAGSSGVWETQYF. The DNA for the CDR3 is TGCGCCAGCAGCCTTGCGGGAAGTAGCGGGGTTTGGGAGACCCAGTACTTC.

The chain recombines TRBV4-1 with TRBJ1-1; possible D gene TRBD1, 5 bases. This CDR3 is 15 amino acids long. V was trimmed by 4 bases and J by 1 base, leaving 13 bases between them. Germline V gene data show CDR1 as MGHRA and CDR2 as YSYEKL. The CDR3 DNA sequence: TGCGCCAGCAGCCGCTCGAAGGGGTCGAACACTGAAGCTTTCTTT. This encodes CASSRSKGSNTEAFF.

This clone was seen more than once but under ten times. The chain has TRBV7-6 and TRBJ2-3; D is perhaps TRBD2 (6 bases). This CDR3 comprises 16 residues. V gave up 3 bases and J gave up 2 bases, with 15 bases separating them. Per germline, CDR1 SGHVS and CDR2 FNYEAQ. CDR3 sequence (DNA): TGTGCCAGCAGCTTTTATACCGCGGGGACCACAGATACGCAGTATTTT. This codes for CASSFYTAGTTDTQYF.

This chain links TRBV5-6 with TRBJ2-7; tentative D call: TRBD2 (6 bases). This CDR3 contains 19 residues. V was cut by 0 bases and J by 4 bases, with 26 bases left in between. Germline V CDR1 and CDR2: SGHDT, YYEEEE. The CDR3 loop reads CASSLDPPRPGEGMYEQYF. CDR3 coding DNA: TGTGCCAGCAGCTTGGACCCCCCGCGCCCGGGGGAAGGTATGTACGAGCAGTACTTC. Variable domain in full (rest from reference TRBV5-6 and TRBJ2-7): DAGVTQSPTHLIKTRGQQVTLRCSPKSGHDTVSWYQQALGQGPQFIFQYYEEEERQRGNFPDRFSGHQFPNYSSELNVNALLLGDSALYLCASSLDPPRPGEGMYEQYFGPGTRLTVT.

The chain links TRBV5-4 to TRBJ2-7, with 10 bases fitting TRBD1. The germline V gene has CDR1 SGHNT and CDR2 YYREEE (reference sequence). The junction had 4 bases not matched to a gene; V was cut back by 4 bases and J by 3 bases. CDR3 length equals 14 residues. CDR3: CASSIGQGGYEQYF. CDR3 DNA sequence: TGTGCCAGCAGCATCGGACAGGGGGGCTACGAGCAGTACTTC.

J is TRBJ1-2 and V is TRBV29-1; D not certain. Trimming took off 2 bases at V and 6 bases at J, with 25 bases between the two ends. This CDR3 is built from 17 residues. Germline V CDR1 and CDR2: SQVTM, ANQGSEA. The CDR3 spells CSVENPSNSQAPHGYTF. Written as DNA, the CDR3 is TGCAGCGTTGAAAACCCGTCGAACAGTCAGGCCCCCCATGGCTACACCTTC.

This rearrangement joins TRBV2 to TRBJ2-7; a weak D match, TRBD1 (6 bases). The V end was cut by 4 bases, the J end by 6 bases, with 13 bases between. CDR1 is SNHLY and CDR2 is FYNNEI in the germline V gene. This CDR3 spans 13 amino acids. This chain's CDR3 is CASSVGWGLEQYF. DNA of the CDR3: TGTGCCAGCAGTGTTGGGTGGGGGCTCGAGCAGTACTTC.

This chain links TRBV4-1 with TRBJ1-2, with 10 bases identical to TRBD1. Germline V gene data show CDR1 as MGHRA and CDR2 as YSYEKL. Trimming took 2 bases from V and 6 from J; bases not matched to a gene: 6. The CDR3 consists of 15 residues. CDR3 in amino acids: CASSQLTGTGDGYTF. Written as DNA, the CDR3 is TGCGCCAGCAGCCAACTAACCGGGACAGGGGATGGCTACACCTTC.

The chain links TRBV2 to TRBJ2-1; 10 nucleotides line up with TRBD2. After removal of 1 base from V and 5 bases from J, the junction contained 11 bases not matched to a gene. Germline V lookup: CDR1 SNHLY, CDR2 FYNNEI. There are 18 residues in the CDR3. The CDR3 nucleotides are TGTGCCAGCAGTGAAGGCGGATATAGCGGGGGGCTGAACAATGAGCAGTTCTTC. Protein product: CASSEGGYSGGLNNEQFF. Full variable domain (outside the CDR3, taken from reference TRBV2 and TRBJ2-1): EPEVTQTPSHQVTQMGQEVILRCVPISNHLYFYWYRQILGQKVEFLVSFYNNEISEKSEIFDDQFSVERPDGSNFTLKIRSTKLEDSAMYFCASSEGGYSGGLNNEQFFGPGTRLTVL.

The chain uses TRBV4-1 and TRBJ2-1, with TRBD2 as a possible D gene (5 bases). The germline gives CDR1 MGHRA, CDR2 YSYEKL. The V end was cut by 4 bases, the J end by 6 bases, with 19 bases between. The CDR3 has 16 residues. CDR3 DNA: TGCGCCAGCAGCCTTCCACTAGGAAGCTCCGGCAATGAGCAGTTCTTC. It yields the protein CASSLPLGSSGNEQFF.

This clone was seen a handful of times. The chain recombines TRBV25-1 with TRBJ1-2; D is unresolved. Germline V gene lookup returns CDR1 MGHDK and CDR2 SYGVNS. The CDR3 covers 12 residues. V lost 7 bases and J lost 7, with 13 bases in between. In DNA, the CDR3 is TGTGCCAGCAATCGGGGTGACTCTGGCTACACCTTC. Translated: CASNRGDSGYTF.

The chain recombines TRBV4-1 with TRBJ1-2; no clear D. The V end lost 4 bases, the J end lost 2 bases, and 11 bases lay between the germline ends. The CDR3 is 14 residues long. Germline CDR1 reads MGHRA; CDR2 reads YSYEKL. The CDR3 DNA reads TGCGCCAGCAGCCCACCCGGGATAAACTATGGCTACACCTTC. Its protein product is CASSPPGINYGYTF.

This sequence joins TRBV5-4 and TRBJ2-7; 11 bases align to TRBD1. The germline gives CDR1 SGHNT, CDR2 YYREEE (reference sequence). Trimming took 4 bases from V and 2 from J; bases not matched to a gene: 2. This CDR3 region has 14 residues. The CDR3 nucleotides read TGTGCCAGCAGCCCGGGACAGGGGGCCTACGAGCAGTACTTC. Protein product: CASSPGQGAYEQYF.

This CDR3 is CASSLRFGTDRGDYNEQFF. The CDR3 DNA is TGTGCCAGCAGCTTACGATTCGGCACGGACAGGGGGGACTACAATGAGCAGTTCTTC. This chain links TRBV11-3 with TRBJ2-1; 10 bases map to TRBD1. The V segment lost 2 bases and the J segment 3 bases; nucleotides outside the gene matches: 13. CDR1 and CDR2 from the germline V gene are SGHNT and YENEEA. This CDR3 is 19 amino acids long.

The chain carries TRBV18 and TRBJ1-1, with a tentative D call TRBD1 (5 bases). The CDR3 has 15 amino acids. Germline V gene data show CDR1 as KGHSH and CDR2 as LQKENI. V was cut by 5 bases and J by 5 bases, with 18 bases left in between. In DNA form, the CDR3 reads TGTGCCAGCTCATCGGACTCGAGGAGGGGAACTGAAGCTTTCTTT. Protein: CASSSDSRRGTEAFF.

The gene calls are TRBV6-1 and TRBJ2-1, with TRBD2 as a possible D gene (6 bases). The CDR3 consists of 12 residues. Germline values: CDR1 MNHNS, CDR2 SASEGT. Trimming stripped 6 bases from V and 8 bases from J, with 11 bases between. The chain's CDR3 is CASRGTYDEQFF. In DNA, the CDR3 is TGTGCCAGCAGGGGGACTTACGATGAGCAGTTCTTC.

The chain uses TRBV4-1 and TRBJ2-1, with TRBD2 matching over 10 bases. V lost 4 bases, J lost 8 bases, and 8 bases stayed unmatched. Germline loops: CDR1 MGHRA, CDR2 YSYEKL. CDR3 size: 15 residues. CDR3 residues: CASSLGTSVVDEQFF. CDR3 sequence (DNA): TGCGCCAGCAGCCTCGGGACTAGCGTTGTCGATGAGCAGTTCTTC.

This clone was picked up one time. The rearrangement links TRBV29-1 to TRBJ2-1; 11 bases align to TRBD2. The V and J ends lost 1 base and 9 bases, in that order; junction bases with no gene match: 11. The length of the CDR3 is 16 residues. The germline CDR1 and CDR2 sequences are SQVTM and ANQGSEA. CDR3 loop: CSVEASGGIKLSEQFF. The CDR3 nucleotides read TGCAGCGTTGAAGCTAGCGGGGGGATTAAGTTGAGTGAGCAGTTCTTC.

The chain combines TRBV15 with TRBJ2-6; D is possibly TRBD1 (6 bases). V lost 5 bases, J lost 0 bases, and 14 bases lay in between. The CDR3 has 17 amino acids. Germline values: CDR1 LNHNV, CDR2 YYDKDF (reference sequence). The CDR3 loop is CATSPGLGASGANVLTF. The CDR3 nucleotides are TGTGCCACCAGCCCTGGTTTGGGGGCCTCTGGGGCCAACGTCCTGACTTTC.

The rearrangement links TRBV23-1 to TRBJ1-2; D is ambiguous. TRBV23-1 is given ORF status, its function remaining uncertain. The CDR3 contains 15 residues. Deletions cut 5 bases from V and 3 bases from J, with 16 bases between. CDR3 protein: CASSYKAEGYYGYTF. Written as DNA, the CDR3 is TGCGCCAGCAGTTATAAGGCCGAGGGTTACTATGGCTACACCTTC.

This clone occurred a few times. This chain joins TRBV7-2 and TRBJ2-7; no definite D call. From germline, CDR1 is SGHTA and CDR2 FQGNSA. V was cut by 1 base and J by 0 bases, with 10 bases left in between. The CDR3 has 15 residues. CDR3 coding DNA: TGTGCCAGCAGCTTAGAACCCGGTAACTCCTACGAGCAGTACTTC. This encodes CASSLEPGNSYEQYF.

This chain joins TRBV6-1 and TRBJ1-5; possibly TRBD1 for D (5 bases). Trimming removed 2 bases from V and 6 bases from J, with 14 bases in between. The CDR3 has 15 amino acids. The germline gives CDR1 MNHNS, CDR2 SASEGT. CDR3 amino acids: CASSELTGGGQPQHF. CDR3 in DNA: TGTGCCAGCAGTGAACTCACAGGCGGGGGTCAGCCCCAGCATTTT.

The J gene is TRBJ1-1, the V gene TRBV9; 7 bases map to TRBD1. The trim removed 0 bases at V and 1 base at J, leaving 6 bases unmatched. Germline CDR1 SGDLS, CDR2 YYNGEE. This CDR3 comprises 16 residues. The CDR3 DNA reads as TGTGCCAGCAGCGTAGGGGGACAGATTAAGAACACTGAAGCTTTCTTT. Its translation: CASSVGGQIKNTEAFF.

J is TRBJ2-7 and V is TRBV4-2, with 8 bases that match TRBD1. CDR1 and CDR2 from the germline V gene are LGHNA and YNFKEQ. V was pared by 6 bases and J by 5 bases, with 6 bases of the junction left unmatched. The CDR3 consists of 13 residues. CDR3 bases: TGTGCCAGCAGGTCCGGACAGGGTGACGAGCAGTACTTC. Translated: CASRSGQGDEQYF.

This clone was seen just once. The V and J genes are TRBV5-1 and TRBJ2-4; 10 bases are shared with TRBD1. The CDR3 runs 16 residues. Per germline, CDR1 SGHRS and CDR2 YFSETQ. Unmatched junction bases numbered 5, after V lost 4 bases and J lost 1 base. CDR3 sequence (DNA): TGCGCCAGCAGCGCCCTGGGACAGGGGGCCAAAAACATTCAGTACTTC. Amino acid sequence: CASSALGQGAKNIQYF.